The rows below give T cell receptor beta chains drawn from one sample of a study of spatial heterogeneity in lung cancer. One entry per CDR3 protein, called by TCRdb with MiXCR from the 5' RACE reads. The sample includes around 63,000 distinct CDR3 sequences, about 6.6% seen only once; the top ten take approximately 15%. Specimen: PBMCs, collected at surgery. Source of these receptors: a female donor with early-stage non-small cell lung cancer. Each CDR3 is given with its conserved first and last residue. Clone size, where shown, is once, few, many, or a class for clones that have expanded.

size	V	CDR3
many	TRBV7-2	CASSARLGGKDTQYF
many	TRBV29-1	CSVSSPAMNTEAFF
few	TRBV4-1	CASSLWTGSTDTQYF
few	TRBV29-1	CSVATGGSNQPQHF
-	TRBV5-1	CASSIGQGRSSPLHF
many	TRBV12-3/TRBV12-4	CASSPRDRIGYTF
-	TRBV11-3	CASSLAGTASTDTQYF
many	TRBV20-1	CSARRGTMNTEAFF
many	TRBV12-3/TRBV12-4	CASSLPGQGPEYGYTF
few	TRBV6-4	CASKDREMVNTEAFF
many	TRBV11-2	CASSPGQFTYEQYF
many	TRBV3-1	CASSPQPTPTGELFF
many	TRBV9	CASSARLAGEGTDTQYF
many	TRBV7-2	CASSPRWGETQYF
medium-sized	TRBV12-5	CASGLTENEQFF
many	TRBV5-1	CASSPGQGGGYTF
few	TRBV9	CASSGTRPDTQYF
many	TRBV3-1	CASSQPKGTQFF
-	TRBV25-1	CASSESAGGSIGNTIYF
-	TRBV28	CASMRGVNYGYTF
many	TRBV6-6	CASSRGLWNTEAFF
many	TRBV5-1	CASSLEPAGSSYNEQFF
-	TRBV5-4	CASSLKGAYEQYF
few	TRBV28	CASTPAPRTDTQYF
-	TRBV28	CASSEPNRGLSNQPQHF
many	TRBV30	CAWSVKGQLINYGYTF
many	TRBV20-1	CSASHRFTSTDTQYF
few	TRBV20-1	CSAAVTGINQPQHF
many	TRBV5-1	CASSSTGSGYTF
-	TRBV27	CASQQGSSYEQYF
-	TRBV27	CASSHSSGPSDEYF
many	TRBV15	CATSKGDRATEAFF